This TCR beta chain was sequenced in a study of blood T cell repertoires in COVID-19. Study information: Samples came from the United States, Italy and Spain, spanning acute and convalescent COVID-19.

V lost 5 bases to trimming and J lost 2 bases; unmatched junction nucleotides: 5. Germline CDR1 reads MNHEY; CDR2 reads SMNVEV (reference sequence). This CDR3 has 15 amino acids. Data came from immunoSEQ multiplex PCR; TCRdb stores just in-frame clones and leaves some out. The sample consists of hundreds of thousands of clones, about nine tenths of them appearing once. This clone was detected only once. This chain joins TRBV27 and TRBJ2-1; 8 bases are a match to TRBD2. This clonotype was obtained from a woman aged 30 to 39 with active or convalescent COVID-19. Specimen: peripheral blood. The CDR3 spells CASSALAGTYNEQFF. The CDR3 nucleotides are TGTGCCAGCAGTGCCTTAGCGGGAACCTACAATGAGCAGTTCTTC.